This T cell receptor beta chain was identified during a study of control samples from healthy donors and cancer patients (dated by TCRdb to the early 2020s). CDR3 length: 11 amino acids, cysteine to phenylalanine. The entry retains the CDR3 DNA only, 33 bases that are in frame from base 1. The V end gives up 6 bases and the J end 10 bases, leaving 2 bases in the junction not matched to a gene. Receptors were amplified or captured by the immunoSEQ multiplex PCR assay. Sourced from immuneACCESS, this table was stored by TCRdb with only in-frame sequences that have V and J called. A share of the clones is absent; for the studies checked, an unresolved V gene accounts for under half, and the remainder has no known explanation. For this sample the table gives some 96,000 clones, of which about 90% were detected only once. About 20% of the sample belongs to the ten largest clones. About this clone itself: The specificity of this receptor is unknown. One base away there is no much larger clone; base qualities are not given.

The rearrangement joined TRBV12-3 or TRBV12-4 to TRBJ2-1, with 8 bases aligning to TRBD2. Input material: blood. This clonotype was obtained from a woman in her 50s in good health. The CDR3 reads CASSRLAEQFF. The nucleotides are TGTGCCAGCAGCCGACTAGCGGAGCAGTTCTTC.